Detailed here is one TCR beta chain. This record comes from a study of blood T cell repertoires in COVID-19. Original data processing: Estimated nucleated cell counts came from reference gene primer amplification. Here immunoSEQ multiplex PCR was the method, and the copy in TCRdb shows in-frame clones only, minus some. The DNA gave D and trimming, while V, J and clone size come from that table. This sample has approximately 53,000 clones; about 83% occur once, and the top ten carry about a sixth. The trim removed 4 bases at V and 3 bases at J, leaving 12 bases unmatched. Germline V gives CDR1 SGHRS, CDR2 YFSETQ. The CDR3 is 18 amino acids.

The sequenced material came from peripheral blood. This TCR derives from a man between 35 and 55 years old with acute or convalescent COVID-19. This chain links TRBV5-1 with TRBJ2-5; 13 bases are a match to TRBD2. In nucleotides, the CDR3 is TGCGCCAGCAGCCCCCCCACTAGCGGGAGGGCCGTCGAAGAGACCCAGTACTTC. Its translation: CASSPPTSGRAVEETQYF.